The clone carrying this T cell receptor (beta chain) was observed a handful of times. The antigen remains undetermined. The sample carries other DNA sequences with the same CDR3. The source of the sample is a study of cytomegalovirus exposure and HLA in healthy donors. Looking at the study overall: Most donors, approximately 82% of 398 genotyped, fell in the Caucasian-associated ancestry cluster.

The CDR3 has 15 amino acids. V lost 4 bases and J 1 base, leaving 11 bases between the germline ends. Germline CDR1 and CDR2: SGHTA and FQGNSA. Both 60 Vbeta primers and 13 Jbeta primers went into the PCR. Assay: immunoSEQ multiplex PCR; the TCRdb copy retains only in-frame clones and omits some. The data contain some 130,000 clones, about 80% of them seen just once; the ten biggest clones take up 2.2%. Study-wide points: Excluded were some V segments that proved indistinguishable, including TRBV6-2 and TRBV6-3.

Material for sequencing was PBMCs. This receptor was taken from a man aged 25-45 years in good health and CMV-seronegative. This chain connects TRBV7-2 to TRBJ1-3; perhaps TRBD1 as D (5 bases). CDR3 in amino acids: CASSSYGGSGNTIYF. CDR3 DNA sequence: TGTGCCAGCAGCTCTTACGGGGGTTCTGGAAACACCATATATTTT.